This section outlines one TCR beta chain sequence together with its context. CDR1 is MDHEN and CDR2 is SYDVKM in the germline V gene. The CDR3 loop spans 13 amino acids. The V and J ends lost 2 bases and 1 base respectively, with 5 bases between them. The data belong to a study of neoadjuvant anti-PD-1 for oral cavity cancer. Whole-study context: Patients without progression got a fourth dose around day 43.

Time point: after neoadjuvant nivolumab, at surgical resection. Six replicates per PBMC sample, mostly from around 460 ng of genomic DNA. This table comes from immunoSEQ multiplex PCR, and its TCRdb copy is limited to in-frame clones, with some not included. The sample carries about 42,000 clones, approximately 80% recorded once. The chain has TRBV28 and TRBJ1-1; no definite D call. The TCR was taken from a person between 40 and 85 years old with oral cavity squamous cell carcinoma. Material: PBMCs, obtained after nivolumab (anti-PD-1) treatment. CDR3 coding DNA: TGTGCCAGCAGTTTAGGATGGAACACTGAAGCTTTCTTT. Translated: CASSLGWNTEAFF.